The 5 T cell receptor beta chains in this list originate from one sample, sequenced in a study of graft-versus-host responses after intestinal transplantation. TCRdb keeps only in-frame clones here, not all; method: immunoSEQ multiplex PCR. The sample includes 15,000 to 20,000 clones, roughly 80% of them seen just once. Processing released intraepithelial and lamina propria lymphocytes from the graft tissue. The sample was ileum tissue, taken roughly 620 days after intestinal transplantation. The receptor source for this set is a human patient who received an intestinal transplant, so some T cells may come from the graft donor.

The chain carries TRBV5-1 and TRBJ1-2, with a tentative D call TRBD1 (5 bases). Deletions cut 4 bases from V and 2 bases from J, with 15 bases between. CDR3 length: 15 amino acids. Germline assignment: CDR1 SGHRS and CDR2 YFSETQ. The CDR3 sequence: CASSPPSPGNYGYTF. CDR3 DNA sequence: TGCGCCAGCAGCCCACCATCCCCAGGGAACTATGGCTACACCTTC.

The gene calls are TRBV27 and TRBJ1-1; D unclear. V lost 0 bases to trimming and J lost 5 bases, with 7 bases between them. The CDR3 is 13 amino acids. The germline V gene has CDR1 MNHEY and CDR2 SMNVEV (reference sequence). The chain's CDR3 is CASSLSSRTEAFF. The CDR3 DNA follows: TGTGCCAGCAGTTTATCCAGCCGGACTGAAGCTTTCTTT.

This clone was detected a few times. V gene TRBV10-3 combines with J gene TRBJ2-3, with D perhaps matching TRBD2 (6 bases). CDR1 and CDR2 from the germline V gene are ENHRY and SYGVKD. The CDR3 spans 15 residues. V lost 5 bases and J lost 1, with 13 bases in between. The CDR3 nucleotides read TGTGCCATCAGTTTAGCGGCCGGGGGCACAGATACGCAGTATTTT. Translation gives CAISLAAGGTDTQYF.

V is TRBV6-5 and J is TRBJ2-5, with D perhaps matching TRBD1 (5 bases). Trimming pared 0 bases from V and 4 bases from J, leaving 9 bases between. This CDR3 contains 14 residues. The germline gives CDR1 MNHEY, CDR2 SVGAGI. The CDR3 region is CASSYSRQRETQYF. The CDR3 DNA is TGTGCCAGCAGTTACTCGAGACAGCGAGAGACCCAGTACTTC.

The V call is TRBV19, the J call TRBJ1-2; D ambiguous. The CDR3 is made up of 15 amino acids. Germline V gives CDR1 LNHDA, CDR2 SQIVND (reference sequence). V lost 3 bases to trimming and J lost 1 base, with 12 bases between them. Here the CDR3 reads CASSMGFGGNYGYTF. CDR3 DNA sequence: TGTGCCAGTAGTATGGGTTTCGGTGGTAACTATGGCTACACCTTC.